This TCR beta chain appears in the sequencing data of a study of blood T cell repertoires in COVID-19. Study details: The analysed material was cDNA or gDNA that came from T cells, B-cell-depleted T cells, or PBMCs.

Some clones are missing from TCRdb's copy, which holds only in-frame ones; the method was immunoSEQ multiplex PCR. The sample lists about 120,000 clones, roughly 79% occurring once. The CDR3 runs to 14 residues. V gave up 6 bases and J gave up 4 bases; unmatched junction bases: 9. Germline CDR1 reads ENHRY; CDR2 reads SYGVKD. Sequences were obtained from peripheral blood. This receptor was taken from a man in his 70s with acute or convalescent COVID-19. The V and J genes are TRBV10-3 and TRBJ2-7, with TRBD1 matching 7 bases. DNA for the CDR3: TGTGCCATCAGATCTGACAGGGCAGTATACGAGCAGTACTTC. Its protein product is CAIRSDRAVYEQYF.